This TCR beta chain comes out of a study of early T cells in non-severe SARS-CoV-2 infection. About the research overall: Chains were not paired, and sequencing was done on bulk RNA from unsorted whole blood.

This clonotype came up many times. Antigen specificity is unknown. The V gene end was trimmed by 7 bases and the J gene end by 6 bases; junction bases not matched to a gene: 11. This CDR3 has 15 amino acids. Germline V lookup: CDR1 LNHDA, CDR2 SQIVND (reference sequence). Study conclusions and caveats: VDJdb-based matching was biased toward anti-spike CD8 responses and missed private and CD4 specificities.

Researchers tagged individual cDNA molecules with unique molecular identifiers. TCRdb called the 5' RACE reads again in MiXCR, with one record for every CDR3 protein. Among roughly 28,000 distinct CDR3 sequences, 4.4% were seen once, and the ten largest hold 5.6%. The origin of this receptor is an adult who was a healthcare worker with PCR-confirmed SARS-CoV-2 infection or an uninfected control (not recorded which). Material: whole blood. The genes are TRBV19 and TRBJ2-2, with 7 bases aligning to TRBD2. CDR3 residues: CASTPLGEGAGELFF. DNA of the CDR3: TGTGCCAGTACCCCCCTCGGGGAGGGAGCCGGGGAGCTGTTTTTT. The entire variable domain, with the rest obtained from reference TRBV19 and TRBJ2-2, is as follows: DGGITQSPKYLFRKEGQNVTLSCEQNLNHDAMYWYRQDPGQGLRLIYYSQIVNDFQKGDIAEGYSVSREKKESFPLTVTSAQKNPTAFYLCASTPLGEGAGELFFGEGSRLTVL.